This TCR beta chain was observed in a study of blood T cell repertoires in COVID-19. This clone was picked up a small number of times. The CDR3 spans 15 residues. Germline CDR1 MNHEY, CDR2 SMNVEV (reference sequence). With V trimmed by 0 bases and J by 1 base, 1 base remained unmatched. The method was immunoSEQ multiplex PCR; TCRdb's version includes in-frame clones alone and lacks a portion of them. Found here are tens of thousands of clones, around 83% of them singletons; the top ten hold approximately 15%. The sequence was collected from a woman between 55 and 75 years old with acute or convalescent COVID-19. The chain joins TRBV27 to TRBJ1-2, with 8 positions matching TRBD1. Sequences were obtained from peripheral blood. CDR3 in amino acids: CASSLSGQVNYGYTF. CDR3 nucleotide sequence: TGTGCCAGCAGTTTATCGGGACAGGTTAACTATGGCTACACCTTC.